This T cell receptor beta chain was sequenced in a study of regulatory T cells in long-lasting Graves disease. Notes on the study in general: Persistent disease was associated with favored TRBV28 usage and with favored use of TRBJ1-2 and TRBJ2-5.

Stated time point: persistent/refractory GD, antithyroid drugs over 5 years with positive TRAb. RNA isolated from PBMCs was used to make the TCR library. American Thyroid Association guidelines served as the basis for diagnosing Graves' disease. CDR3 size: 15 residues. Germline-derived CDR1 and CDR2 are SGHTA and FQGNSA. The V and J ends lost 1 base and 7 bases, in that order; junction bases with no gene match: 6. Arm-PCR of CDR3 regions with iRepertoire HTBI primers generated TCR beta libraries. Authors' methods: Gene usage covered around 62 TRBV and 13 to 15 TRBJ segments. MiXCR, run by TCRdb on the multiplex PCR reads, gives a single entry per CDR3 protein. TCRdb, not the original authors, processed these V and J calls. The table has about 340,000 distinct CDR3 sequences, about 20% seen once. This clonotype was counted at least ten times. Its cognate antigen is unknown.

The chain combines TRBV7-2 with TRBJ2-7; 11 positions match TRBD2. The material sequenced was peripheral blood mononuclear cells (PBMCs), taken when the disease was refractory, from a patient treated with antithyroid drugs. This sequence was found in a female donor with Graves disease. CDR3 nucleotide sequence: TGTGCCAGCAGCTTAGTACTAGCGGGAGTCAGGGAGCAGTACTTC. Translating it yields CASSLVLAGVREQYF.